Below are 28 T cell receptor beta chains sequenced from a single sample in a study of shared clonotypes between healthy human individuals. Assay: immunoSEQ multiplex PCR; the TCRdb copy retains only in-frame clones and omits some. The sample has about 460,000 clones; approximately 80% are singletons. What was sequenced was PBMCs. Source of these receptors: a woman in her 40s in good health. Some clones in this sample may be carry-over from other donors' samples.

The chain carries TRBV30 and TRBJ2-2, with D possibly TRBD2 on 6 matching bases. The CDR3 contains 13 residues. The germline gives CDR1 GTSNPN, CDR2 SVGIG (reference sequence). V dropped 6 bases and J dropped 2 bases, with 10 bases sitting between them. DNA for the CDR3: TGTGCCTGTGGGACTCCAAACACCGGGGAGCTGTTTTTT. Its protein product is CACGTPNTGELFF. Using reference TRBV30 and TRBJ2-2 for the parts outside the CDR3, the full variable domain is SQTIHQWPATLVQPVGSPLSLECTVEGTSNPNLYWYRQAAGRGLQLLFYSVGIGQISSEVPQNLSASRPQDRQFILSSKKLLLSDSGFYLCACGTPNTGELFFGEGSRLTVL.

The V gene is TRBV11-3, the J gene TRBJ2-7; 13 bases are a match to TRBD2. CDR1 SGHNT and CDR2 YENEEA come from the germline V gene. The CDR3 is 15 amino acids. With 4 bases clipped from V and 5 bases from J, the junction kept 5 bases outside the gene matches. The DNA of the CDR3 is TGTGCCAGCAGCTACGGACTAGCGGGAGTGAACGAGCAGTACTTC. Residues: CASSYGLAGVNEQYF. The full variable domain, with the rest looked up from reference TRBV11-3 and TRBJ2-7, is EAGVVQSPRYKIIEKKQPVAFWCNPISGHNTLYWYLQNLGQGPELLIRYENEEAVDDSQLPKDRFSAERLKGVDSTLKIQPAELGDSAVYLCASSYGLAGVNEQYFGPGTRLTVT.

The rearrangement uses TRBV7-9 and TRBJ2-3; D is uncertain. This CDR3 spans 17 amino acids. CDR1 and CDR2 (germline): SEHNR, FQNEAQ (reference sequence). V gave up 4 bases and J gave up 4 bases, with 21 bases separating them. Here the CDR3 DNA reads TGTGCCAGCAGCTCCATGCGGACCAAATTAACGGCAGATACGCAGTATTTT. It specifies CASSSMRTKLTADTQYF. The full variable domain, with the rest looked up from reference TRBV7-9 and TRBJ2-3, is DTGVSQNPRHKITKRGQNVTFRCDPISEHNRLYWYRQTLGQGPEFLTYFQNEAQLEKSRLLSDRFSAERPKGSFSTLEIQRTEQGDSAMYLCASSSMRTKLTADTQYFGPGTRLTVL.

V usage is TRBV6-1 and J usage is TRBJ1-5; 7 bases map to TRBD1. V trimming: 6 bases; J trimming: 6 bases; junction bases outside the gene matches: 8. CDR1 is MNHNS, CDR2 SASEGT, per germline. The CDR3 is 14 residues long. The CDR3 loop is CASRLAGGFQPQHF. The CDR3 bases are TGTGCCAGCAGGTTGGCAGGGGGGTTTCAGCCCCAGCATTTT.

This chain connects TRBV6-1 to TRBJ2-1; 8 bases align to TRBD2. CDR1 and CDR2 from the germline V gene are MNHNS and SASEGT. CDR3 size: 13 residues. J was trimmed by 3 bases and V by 6 bases; bases with no gene match: 1. CDR3 DNA sequence: TGTGCCAGCAGCACTAGCGGCTACAATGAGCAGTTCTTC. This sequence encodes CASSTSGYNEQFF.

The V and J genes are TRBV10-2 and TRBJ2-3; 9 bases match TRBD1. Germline loops: CDR1 WSHSY, CDR2 SAAADI. The CDR3 extends over 14 amino acids. The J segment lost 1 base and the V segment lost 9 bases, leaving 5 bases of the junction unmatched. The CDR3 loop reads CASRRTGGTDTQYF. CDR3 bases: TGCGCCAGTAGGAGGACAGGGGGCACAGATACGCAGTATTTT.

CDR3 in amino acids: CASTTGLAGPEKFF. As DNA, the CDR3 is TGTGCCAGCACCACGGGACTAGCGGGCCCCGAAAAGTTCTTC. This sequence joins TRBV28 and TRBJ2-1; 12 nucleotides line up with TRBD2. Germline lookup yields CDR1 MDHEN and CDR2 SYDVKM. CDR3 length: 14 amino acids. Trimming at V came to 7 bases and at J to 14 bases, leaving 12 bases not matched to a gene. The full variable domain, its missing parts supplied by reference TRBV28 and TRBJ2-1, is DVKVTQSSRYLVKRTGEKVFLECVQDMDHENMFWYRQDPGLGLRLIYFSYDVKMKEKGDIPEGYSVSREKKERFSLILESASTNQTSMYLCASTTGLAGPEKFFGPGTRLTVL.

The gene calls are TRBV6-1 and TRBJ2-7, with D perhaps matching TRBD2 (6 bases). The germline gives CDR1 MNHNS, CDR2 SASEGT. The germline V and J ends were trimmed by 6 bases and 0 bases, with 15 bases remaining between them. CDR3 length equals 15 residues. The DNA for the CDR3 is TGTGCCAGCAGGGGGGGTGTGCTTCTCTCCTACGAGCAGTACTTC. As protein: CASRGGVLLSYEQYF.

Concerning this clone itself: This specimen includes other DNA sequences encoding the same CDR3. Here the CDR3 DNA reads TGTGCCAGCAGCTCGGGACTAGCGGGAGGATACGAGCAGTACTTC. Residues: CASSSGLAGGYEQYF. The rearrangement links TRBV11-2 to TRBJ2-7; 15 bases match TRBD2. Germline V gene lookup returns CDR1 SGHAT and CDR2 FQNNGV. Losses at the gene ends were 4 bases for V and 4 bases for J; bases not matched to a gene: 2. The CDR3 loop spans 15 amino acids.

A word on this clone: A clone one base away is much larger, so this may be a read error. In this CDR3 the conserved last residue, phenylalanine or tryptophan, is missing, so a read error is likely. The CDR3 DNA sequence: TGTGCCAGCAGCCAAGAGGGTCCTAGCAATCTAGATACGCAGTATTCT. Amino acid sequence: CASSQEGPSNLDTQYS. This sequence joins TRBV4-2 and TRBJ2-3, with TRBD2 as a possible D gene (5 bases). CDR3 length: 16 amino acids. Germline lookup yields CDR1 LGHNA and CDR2 YNFKEQ. V was trimmed by 0 bases and J by 5 bases, leaving 15 bases between them.

In this sample, this clone turned up once. A far larger clone is a single base away, which makes a read error likely. The CDR3 does not close with the conserved phenylalanine or tryptophan, likely indicating a read error. The chain has TRBV2 and TRBJ1-3, with D tentatively TRBD1 (6 bases). Germline CDR1 and CDR2: SNHLY and FYNNEI. Trimming pared 5 bases from V and 0 bases from J, leaving 17 bases between. This CDR3 has 17 amino acids. The CDR3 coding sequence is TGTGCCAGCAGTTATACAGGGCCCTCACTCTCTGGAAACACCATATATCTT. Residues: CASSYTGPSLSGNTIYL.

The gene calls are TRBV7-6 and TRBJ2-7; tentative D call: TRBD1 (6 bases). The CDR3 consists of 17 residues. Germline loops: CDR1 SGHVS, CDR2 FNYEAQ. Trimming cost V 3 bases and J 4 bases, with 22 bases left between them. The CDR3 reads CASSFFPKGHRSYEQYF. CDR3 DNA: TGTGCCAGCAGCTTTTTTCCTAAGGGACACCGCTCTTACGAGCAGTACTTC.

This rearrangement joins TRBV11-1 to TRBJ2-1; TRBD2 agrees at 13 bases. The CDR3 runs to 15 residues. CDR1 is SGHAT, CDR2 FQDESV, per germline (reference sequence). Trimming at V came to 1 base and at J to 8 bases, leaving 2 bases not matched to a gene. The DNA of the CDR3 is TGTGCCAGCAGCTTAGAACTAGCGGGAGGGGATGAGCAGTTCTTC. This translates into CASSLELAGGDEQFF.

This sequence joins TRBV11-2 and TRBJ2-6; maybe TRBD1 (6 bases). The CDR3 runs to 15 residues. V was cut by 3 bases and J by 4 bases, with 10 bases left in between. Germline V gene sequence: CDR1 SGHAT, CDR2 FQNNGV. The CDR3 DNA reads as TGTGCCAGCAGCTTGACAGGCCCCGGGGCCAACGTCCTGACTTTC. Translation: CASSLTGPGANVLTF.

This clone is a singleton in its sample. This clone may be a read error of a much larger clone one base away. The sample has other DNA sequences that encode this CDR3 too. The chain uses TRBV5-1 and TRBJ2-2, with D possibly called TRBD1 or TRBD2 (5 bases each). CDR1 and CDR2 (germline): SGHRS, YFSETQ. This CDR3 is built from 12 residues. As DNA, the CDR3 is TGCGCCAGTACCTCGGGGACCGGGGAGCTGTTCTTT. Translating gives CASTSGTGELFF.

The chain is built from TRBV30 and TRBJ1-1; TRBD1 might be the D (5 bases). V shed 1 base and J shed 1 base, with 7 bases lying between them. The germline gives CDR1 GTSNPN, CDR2 SVGIG (reference sequence). The CDR3 covers 13 residues. CDR3 region: CAWSAGGNTEAFF. The DNA for the CDR3 is TGTGCCTGGAGTGCCGGGGGGAACACTGAAGCTTTCTTT.

This clone appeared a few times. The chain joins TRBV7-9 to TRBJ1-4; D call uncertain. The germline V and J ends were trimmed by 2 bases and 4 bases, with 5 bases remaining between them. The CDR3 has 13 residues. In germline, CDR1 is SEHNR, CDR2 FQNEAQ (reference sequence). This CDR3 reads CASSLLSNEKLFF. CDR3 coding DNA: TGTGCCAGCAGCTTACTGAGTAATGAAAAACTGTTTTTT.

This chain links TRBV5-3 with TRBJ2-7; D is unresolved. TRBV5-3 counts as an open reading frame of uncertain function. The CDR3 sequence is 11 residues long. Trimming stripped 9 bases from V and 2 bases from J, with 9 bases between. CDR3 DNA: TGTGCCAAAGGAATTACCTACGAGCAGTACTTC. This sequence encodes CAKGITYEQYF.

J is TRBJ1-1 and V is TRBV19, with a tentative D call TRBD1 (5 bases). V shed 7 bases and J shed 10 bases, with 13 bases lying between them. This CDR3 contains 11 residues. Germline CDR1 is LNHDA and CDR2 is SQIVND (reference sequence). The CDR3 bases are TGTGCCAGTACCCCGGGAGGGGTAGCTTTCTTT. Encoded protein: CASTPGGVAFF.

CDR3 loop: CAWSVHSGNTIYF. CDR3 DNA sequence: TGTGCCTGGAGTGTACACTCTGGAAACACCATATATTTT. The chain uses TRBV30 and TRBJ1-3; no definite D call. Trimming took off 0 bases at V and 0 bases at J, with 3 bases between the two ends. There are 13 residues in the CDR3. CDR1 and CDR2 (germline): GTSNPN, SVGIG (reference sequence).

About this clone: Additional DNA sequences in this sample encode the identical CDR3. The chain recombines TRBV30 with TRBJ1-4; 7 nucleotides align to TRBD1. V lost 3 bases and J lost 3; bases outside the gene matches: 1. The germline V gene encodes CDR1 GTSNPN and CDR2 SVGIG (reference sequence). CDR3 length: 13 residues. The CDR3: CAWSQGANEKLFF. As DNA, the CDR3 is TGTGCCTGGAGCCAGGGGGCTAATGAAAAACTGTTTTTT.

The chain carries TRBV2 and TRBJ2-4; 8 nucleotides line up with TRBD1. With 2 bases clipped from V and 2 bases from J, the junction kept 8 bases outside the gene matches. The CDR3 is 17 residues long. Germline-derived CDR1 and CDR2 are SNHLY and FYNNEI. The CDR3 loop is CASSEYRSGGSKNIQYF. In DNA, the CDR3 is TGTGCCAGCAGTGAATATAGGTCAGGGGGCTCCAAAAACATTCAGTACTTC.

The chain carries TRBV18 and TRBJ2-5, with D hard to call. Matching the DNA end better, TRBJ2-7 makes the J call doubtful. The CDR3 consists of 14 residues. CDR1 is KGHSH, CDR2 LQKENI, per germline. This chain's CDR3 is CASSQEDGSYEQYF. DNA of the CDR3: TGTGCCAGCTCACAGGAAGACGGATCCTACGAGCAGTACTTC.

The chain has TRBV18 and TRBJ2-7, with 8 bases fitting TRBD2. V dropped 5 bases and J dropped 6; count of bases not matched to a gene: 12. From germline, CDR1 is KGHSH and CDR2 LQKENI. The CDR3 length is 15 residues. CDR3 bases: TGTGCCAGCTCAATGGGGGGACTAGGGGCAGGCGAGCAGTACTTC. Amino acids: CASSMGGLGAGEQYF.

The genes are TRBV27 and TRBJ2-7, with 12 positions matching TRBD2. CDR1 and CDR2 (germline): MNHEY, SMNVEV (reference sequence). This CDR3 region has 14 residues. The V and J ends lost 10 bases and 12 bases, in that order; junction bases with no gene match: 16. CDR3 bases: TGTGCCACAAAAACCGGACTAGCGGGACCTGGCGGGTACTTC. This sequence encodes CATKTGLAGPGGYF.

Comments on this clone: The same CDR3 also results from other DNA sequences found in this sample. This chain uses TRBV7-2 with TRBJ2-6, with D possibly being TRBD1 (5 bases). The CDR3 loop spans 15 amino acids. The germline V gene has CDR1 SGHTA and CDR2 FQGNSA. The V gene lost 5 bases and the J gene lost 0 bases, with 8 bases spanning the gap. CDR3 residues: CASSLDSSGANVLTF. The CDR3 coding sequence is TGTGCCAGCAGCCTTGACAGCTCTGGGGCCAACGTCCTGACTTTC.

With respect to this clone: The sample carries other DNA sequences with the same CDR3. The V call is TRBV19, the J call TRBJ1-5; 8 bases agree with TRBD1. Germline lookup yields CDR1 LNHDA and CDR2 SQIVND (reference sequence). The CDR3 covers 13 residues. Trimming at V came to 5 bases and at J to 4 bases, leaving 1 base not matched to a gene. The CDR3 is CASSQGANQPQHF. CDR3 DNA sequence: TGTGCCAGTAGTCAGGGGGCTAATCAGCCCCAGCATTTT.

This chain links TRBV15 with TRBJ2-7; the D gene is possibly TRBD1 (6 bases). The CDR3 runs 15 residues. V lost 5 bases and J 5 bases, leaving 19 bases between the germline ends. CDR1 and CDR2 (germline): LNHNV, YYDKDF (reference sequence). The CDR3 sequence is CATSVTGQGFHEQYF. In DNA, the CDR3 is TGTGCCACCAGCGTAACGGGCCAGGGGTTTCACGAGCAGTACTTC.